Given below is one T cell receptor (beta chain) in context. No cognate antigen has been identified for it. Qualities for individual bases were not recorded, and no much larger clone is one base off. Measured from the cysteine to the phenylalanine, the CDR3 is 16 residues long. Just CDR3 DNA is preserved here, 48 bases in frame from base 1. CDR1 KGHSH and CDR2 LQKENI were looked up in the germline V gene. A distance of 9 bases separates the germline ends of V and J, which lose 0 bases and 0 bases respectively. The source of the sample is a study of shared T cell receptors in the human thymus (TCRdb year 2021). With regard to the full study: The study examined how self-reactive, shared T-cell receptor alpha chains are generated in the human thymus.

The library was generated by the immunoSEQ multiplex PCR assay. TCRdb holds this immuneACCESS table with in-frame rearrangements only. Some clones are missing; in checked studies, unresolved V genes explain under half, and the rest has no known cause. The sample table contains approximately 400,000 clones; only one count was recorded for approximately 95% of them. About 0.02% of the sample is held by the ten biggest clonotypes. The chain employs TRBV18 and TRBJ2-1; no D segment can be confidently identified. Source material: thymocytes. The clonotype was recovered from a human donor. The nucleotides are TGTGCCAGCTCACCACCCACCGGGCTCTCCTACAATGAGCAGTTCTTC. Translated, it reads CASSPPTGLSYNEQFF.